This T cell receptor beta chain emerged from a study of T cell responses to AZD1222 COVID-19 vaccine. This CDR3 is 13 amino acids long. Germline-derived CDR1 and CDR2 are SGHDT and YYEEEE. V lost 1 base, J lost 3 bases, and 4 bases lay in between. Profiling relied on immunoSEQ multiplex PCR, and the TCRdb table lists in-frame clones only, not all of them. Of about 150,000 clones in the sample, roughly 92% were seen once. Sequenced material: peripheral blood, taken 28 days after the second AZD1222 dose. The V call is TRBV5-6, the J call TRBJ1-4; D gene ambiguous. The clonotype was recovered from an adult who received the AZD1222 COVID-19 vaccine. In nucleotides, the CDR3 is TGTGCCAGCAGCTTGTGGTCTAATGAAAAACTGTTTTTT. Residues: CASSLWSNEKLFF.